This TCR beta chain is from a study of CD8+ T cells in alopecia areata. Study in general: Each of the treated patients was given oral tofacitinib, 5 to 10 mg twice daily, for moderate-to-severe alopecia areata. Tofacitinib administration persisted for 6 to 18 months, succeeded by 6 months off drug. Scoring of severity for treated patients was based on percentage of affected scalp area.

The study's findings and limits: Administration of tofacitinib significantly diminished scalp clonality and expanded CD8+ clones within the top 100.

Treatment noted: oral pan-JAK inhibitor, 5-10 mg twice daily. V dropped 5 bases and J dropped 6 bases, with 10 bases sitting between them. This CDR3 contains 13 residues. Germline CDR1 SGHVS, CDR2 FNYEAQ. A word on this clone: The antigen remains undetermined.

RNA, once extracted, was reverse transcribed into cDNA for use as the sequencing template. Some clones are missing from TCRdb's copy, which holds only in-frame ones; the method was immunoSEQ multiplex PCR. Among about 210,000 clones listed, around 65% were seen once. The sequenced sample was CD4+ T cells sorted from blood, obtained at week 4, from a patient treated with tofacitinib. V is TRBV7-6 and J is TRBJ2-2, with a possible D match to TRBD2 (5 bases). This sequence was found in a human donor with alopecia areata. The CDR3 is CASSPRTAGELFF. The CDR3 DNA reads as TGTGCCAGCAGCCCTCGGACTGCCGGGGAGCTGTTTTTT.